This T cell receptor (beta chain) is drawn from a study of blood T cell repertoires in COVID-19. Profiling relied on immunoSEQ multiplex PCR, and the TCRdb table lists in-frame clones only, not all of them. The table shows some 190,000 clones, with about 85% occurring only once. V was clipped by 2 bases and J by 12 bases, with 13 bases between them. CDR1 and CDR2 from the germline V gene are SGHVS and FQNEAQ. This CDR3 contains 12 residues. The sequencing sample was made of peripheral blood. This sequence joins TRBV7-8 and TRBJ1-1, with D tentatively TRBD1 (5 bases). This TCR derives from a woman aged 80 or over with acute or convalescent COVID-19. The CDR3 sequence is CASSLWAGLTFF. CDR3 DNA sequence: TGTGCCAGCAGCTTATGGGCAGGGTTGACTTTCTTT.